Listed here are 23 T cell receptor beta chains from one sample, sequenced in a study of T cells after yellow fever vaccination. TCRdb recomputed calls from the 5' RACE reads with MiXCR, one row per CDR3 protein. The table includes more than 300,000 distinct CDR3 sequences, roughly a tenth detected once. This material consisted of CD4+ T cells sorted from PBMCs, taken 45 days after the yellow fever booster vaccination. The receptors originated from a man between 18 and 35 years old who received the YFV17D yellow fever vaccine.

This clonotype has more than one count but fewer than ten. The V call is TRBV6-6, the J call TRBJ1-4, with D unresolved. Germline V CDR1 and CDR2: MNHNY, SVGAGI (reference sequence). V was trimmed by 6 bases and J by 0 bases, leaving 8 bases between them. CDR3 size: 14 residues. The CDR3, as DNA: TGTGCCAGCAGCCCCGCTACAACTAATGAAAAACTGTTTTTT. It translates to CASSPATTNEKLFF.

The chain carries TRBV20-1 and TRBJ1-5, with unresolved D. Germline V gene lookup returns CDR1 DFQATT and CDR2 SNEGSKA (reference sequence). V lost 6 bases and J 2 bases, leaving 8 bases between the germline ends. The CDR3 is made up of 12 amino acids. The CDR3 spells CSAWQGNQPQHF. The CDR3 region has the DNA TGCAGTGCGTGGCAAGGCAATCAGCCCCAGCATTTT.

V gene TRBV7-3 combines with J gene TRBJ2-4, with D tentatively TRBD1 or TRBD2 (5 bases each). The germline gives CDR1 SGHTA, CDR2 FQGTGA. This CDR3 has 14 residues. Trimming took off 5 bases at V and 8 bases at J, with 16 bases between the two ends. Here the CDR3 reads CASSRDREADIQYF. The CDR3 nucleotides read TGTGCCAGCAGCCGGGACCGCGAGGCGGACATTCAGTACTTC.

This clonotype was counted only a few times. The chain uses TRBV6-2 or TRBV6-3 and TRBJ2-1; TRBD1 aligns across 8 bases. CDR1 and CDR2 from the germline V gene are MNHEY and SVGEGT. The CDR3 extends over 14 amino acids. J was trimmed by 12 bases and V by 10 bases; bases with no gene match: 17. CDR3 sequence reads: CATHDYRGTGGQFF. The CDR3 bases are TGTGCCACACACGACTACAGAGGGACAGGTGGGCAGTTCTTC.

The chain employs TRBV6-6 and TRBJ2-1, with D perhaps matching TRBD1 or TRBD2 (5 bases each). Germline values: CDR1 MNHNY, CDR2 SVGAGI (reference sequence). V was shortened by 3 bases and J by 0 bases, with 21 bases between the two germline ends. The length of the CDR3 is 19 residues. The CDR3 DNA is TGTGCCAGCAGTTATCGTAAAATGACGGGACCTAGCTCCTACAATGAGCAGTTCTTC. Translated, it gives CASSYRKMTGPSSYNEQFF.

This clonotype was seen at least ten times. This rearrangement joins TRBV7-2 to TRBJ2-2; 8 bases match TRBD1. There are 15 residues in the CDR3. Germline CDR1 reads SGHTA; CDR2 reads FQGNSA. Trimming cost V 2 bases and J 3 bases; bases outside gene matches: 2. This chain's CDR3 is CASSLQGAHTGELFF. DNA for the CDR3: TGTGCCAGCAGCTTACAGGGGGCGCACACCGGGGAGCTGTTTTTT.

This clonotype was found a few times. The J gene is TRBJ1-5, the V gene TRBV10-3, with D hard to call. Germline lookup yields CDR1 ENHRY and CDR2 SYGVKD. The V gene lost 6 bases and the J gene lost 6 bases, with 12 bases spanning the gap. The CDR3 is 13 residues long. This chain's CDR3 is CAIRSGLAQPQHF. CDR3 DNA sequence: TGTGCCATCAGGTCGGGGTTAGCTCAGCCCCAGCATTTT.

The table lists this clonotype with a few counts. The chain combines TRBV6-2 or TRBV6-3 with TRBJ1-5, with a tentative D call TRBD1 (6 bases). Trimming removed 4 bases from V and 7 bases from J, with 17 bases in between. The CDR3 is 15 residues long. Germline loops: CDR1 MNHEY, CDR2 SVGEGT. Here the CDR3 DNA reads TGTGCCAGCAGTTTGCCTGGGGGGCTGGGCCAGCCCCAGCATTTT. It yields the protein CASSLPGGLGQPQHF.

In this sample, this clonotype turned up a few times. The chain carries TRBV20-1 and TRBJ1-1; D is ambiguous. CDR3 length: 16 residues. V was cut by 5 bases and J by 5 bases, with 24 bases left in between. CDR1 is DFQATT, CDR2 SNEGSKA, per germline (reference sequence). Here the CDR3 DNA reads TGCAGTGCTCAAGACCAAATCAACTCCGCGGGGACTGAAGCTTTCTTT. Translating gives CSAQDQINSAGTEAFF.

V gene TRBV6-6 combines with J gene TRBJ1-5; unclear D gene. The CDR3 totals 16 residues. Between the trimmed V and J ends, which lost 0 bases and 4 bases, there was a span of 13 bases. Germline CDR1 is MNHNY and CDR2 is SVGAGI (reference sequence). Here the CDR3 reads CASSYSKRVGNQPQHF. As DNA, the CDR3 is TGTGCCAGCAGTTACTCGAAGAGGGTCGGTAATCAGCCCCAGCATTTT.

The V and J genes are TRBV4-3 and TRBJ2-1; TRBD1 is a possible D gene (5 bases). Germline-derived CDR1 and CDR2 are LGHNA and YSLEER. V dropped 1 base and J dropped 6 bases, with 7 bases sitting between them. The CDR3 is 13 amino acids. This CDR3 is CASSQGQINEQFF. The CDR3 DNA sequence: TGCGCCAGCAGCCAAGGACAGATCAATGAGCAGTTCTTC.

V gene TRBV7-3 combines with J gene TRBJ1-1; D uncertain. CDR1 SGHTA and CDR2 FQGTGA come from the germline V gene. The CDR3 spans 13 residues. V lost 0 bases and J 5 bases, leaving 7 bases between the germline ends. The CDR3 loop is CASSLTWRTEAFF. CDR3 sequence (DNA): TGTGCCAGCAGCTTAACGTGGAGGACTGAAGCTTTCTTT.

About this clonotype itself: Possible read error: a much larger clone is one base away. The V gene is TRBV4-1, the J gene TRBJ2-2; 12 nucleotides line up with TRBD2. The CDR3 sequence is 18 residues long. CDR1 and CDR2 from the germline V gene are MGHRA and YSYEKL. The V gene end was trimmed by 4 bases and the J gene end by 4 bases; junction bases not matched to a gene: 10. CDR3: CASSLGLAGLVVTGELFF. CDR3 nucleotides: TGCGCCAGCAGCCTCGGACTAGCGGGGTTGGTTGTCACCGGGGAGCTGTTTTTT.

This clonotype was counted a few times. The chain employs TRBV5-1 and TRBJ2-1; D uncertain. The germline gives CDR1 SGHRS, CDR2 YFSETQ. With 5 bases removed from V and 1 base from J, the gap between germline ends came to 13 bases. The CDR3 has 15 residues. The CDR3 region is CASRGSVPSYNEQFF. The CDR3 coding sequence is TGCGCCAGCAGAGGTTCCGTTCCTTCCTACAATGAGCAGTTCTTC.

This clonotype showed up just a few times. The chain employs TRBV20-1 and TRBJ1-4; 7 positions agree with TRBD1. V shed 7 bases and J 7 bases; nucleotides not matched to a gene: 9. Per germline, CDR1 DFQATT and CDR2 SNEGSKA (reference sequence). The CDR3 has 13 residues. In DNA, the CDR3 is TGCAGTGGGCGACAGGGCGGTGGTGAAAAACTGTTTTTT. Its protein is CSGRQGGGEKLFF.

The J gene is TRBJ1-2, the V gene TRBV28; maybe TRBD1 (5 bases). V lost 6 bases, J lost 10 bases, and 18 bases lay in between. Germline CDR1 reads MDHEN; CDR2 reads SYDVKM. This CDR3 comprises 13 residues. For the CDR3, the DNA is TGTGCCAGCAGCGAGATTCAGGGACGGGACTACACCTTC. Translation gives CASSEIQGRDYTF.

This rearrangement joins TRBV20-1 to TRBJ1-1; 9 nucleotides line up with TRBD1. The germline gives CDR1 DFQATT, CDR2 SNEGSKA (reference sequence). This CDR3 has 13 residues. With V trimmed by 7 bases and J by 10 bases, 13 bases remained unmatched. The CDR3 region has the DNA TGCAGTGTTCGGGACAGGGCAAGTGAAGGAGCTTTCTTT. It specifies CSVRDRASEGAFF.

There are many counts of this clonotype. The V gene is TRBV3-1, the J gene TRBJ2-2, with 8 bases aligning to TRBD1. V was clipped by 1 base and J by 1 base; unmatched bases: 2. The CDR3 spans 16 residues. Germline CDR1 is LGHDT and CDR2 is YNNKEL (reference sequence). CDR3 bases: TGTGCCAGCAGCCAAGCCGGGACAGGGAACACCGGGGAGCTGTTTTTT. It translates to CASSQAGTGNTGELFF.

This clonotype was recorded many times. The rearrangement uses TRBV6-5 and TRBJ2-3, with TRBD2 identical over 11 bases. V shed 0 bases, J shed 4 bases, and the junction held 0 bases outside the gene matches. This CDR3 is 15 amino acids long. Looked up from germline, CDR1 is MNHEY and CDR2 is SVGAGI. The CDR3 region is CASSYSGLAADTQYF. The CDR3 coding sequence is TGTGCCAGCAGTTACTCGGGACTAGCGGCAGATACGCAGTATTTT.

The V gene is TRBV7-3, the J gene TRBJ1-1; D unclear. Trimming took 1 base from V and 1 from J, leaving 10 bases between them. The CDR3 sequence is 15 residues long. CDR1 is SGHTA and CDR2 is FQGTGA in the germline V gene. In nucleotides, the CDR3 is TGTGCCAGCAGCTTAATTCAGGCGAAGAACACTGAAGCTTTCTTT. It codes for CASSLIQAKNTEAFF.

This clonotype was counted only a few times. V usage is TRBV11-2 and J usage is TRBJ1-2, with TRBD1 matching 7 bases. Germline V gives CDR1 SGHAT, CDR2 FQNNGV. The V and J ends lost 0 bases and 4 bases, in that order; junction bases with no gene match: 5. The CDR3 covers 15 residues. The CDR3 protein is CASSLDWRQGYGYTF. As DNA, the CDR3 is TGTGCCAGCAGCTTAGATTGGAGACAGGGCTATGGCTACACCTTC.

This clonotype was seen repeatedly, ten times or more. V is TRBV6-5 and J is TRBJ1-2; 9 positions match TRBD1. V was pared by 4 bases and J by 3 bases, with 0 bases of the junction left unmatched. Germline V gene sequence: CDR1 MNHEY, CDR2 SVGAGI. The CDR3 length is 13 residues. CDR3 protein: CASSWTGDYGYTF. CDR3 nucleotides: TGTGCCAGCAGTTGGACAGGGGACTATGGCTACACCTTC.

This clonotype has a count of ten or more. This chain links TRBV7-2 with TRBJ2-5; D unclear. Germline V lookup: CDR1 SGHTA, CDR2 FQGNSA. There are 13 residues in the CDR3. V dropped 0 bases and J dropped 5 bases, with 7 bases sitting between them. For the CDR3, the DNA is TGTGCCAGCAGCTTAGCCCAAGTGGAGACCCAGTACTTC. Protein product: CASSLAQVETQYF.